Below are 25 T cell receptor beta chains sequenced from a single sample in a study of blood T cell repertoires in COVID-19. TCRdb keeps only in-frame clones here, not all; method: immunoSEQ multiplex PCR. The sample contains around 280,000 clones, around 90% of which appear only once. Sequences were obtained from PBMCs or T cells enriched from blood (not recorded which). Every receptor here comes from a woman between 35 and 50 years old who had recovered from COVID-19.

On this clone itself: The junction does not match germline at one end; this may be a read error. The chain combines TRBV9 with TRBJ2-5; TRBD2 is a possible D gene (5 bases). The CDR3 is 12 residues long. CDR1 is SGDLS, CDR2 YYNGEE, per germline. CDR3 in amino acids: CASSVSGLPPNF. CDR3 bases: TGTGCCAGCAGCGTTAGTGGACTCCCTCCCAACTTC.

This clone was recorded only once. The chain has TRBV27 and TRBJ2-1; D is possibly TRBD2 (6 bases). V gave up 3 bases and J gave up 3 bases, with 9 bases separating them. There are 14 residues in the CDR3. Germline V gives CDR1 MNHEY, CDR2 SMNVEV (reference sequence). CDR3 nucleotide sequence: TGTGCCAGCAGTTTGGCGGGATTCTACAATGAGCAGTTCTTC. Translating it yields CASSLAGFYNEQFF.

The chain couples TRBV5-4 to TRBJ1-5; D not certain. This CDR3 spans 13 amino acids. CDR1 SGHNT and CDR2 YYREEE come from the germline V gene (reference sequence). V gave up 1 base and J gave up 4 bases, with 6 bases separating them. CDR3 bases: TGTGCCAGCAGCTTGCCGGAGAATCAGCCCCAGCATTTT. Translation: CASSLPENQPQHF.

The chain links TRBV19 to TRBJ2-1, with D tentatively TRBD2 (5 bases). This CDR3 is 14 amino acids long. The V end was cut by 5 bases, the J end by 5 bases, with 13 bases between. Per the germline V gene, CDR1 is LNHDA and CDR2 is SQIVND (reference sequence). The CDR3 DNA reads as TGTGCCAGTAGTTCCCGGGTCGGGAACAATGAGCAGTTCTTC. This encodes CASSSRVGNNEQFF.

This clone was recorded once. CDR3 bases: TGTGCCAGCAGCTCAAAATGGGGCGGGAGGGCCCGTGGGACAGATACGCAGTATTTT. Its protein product is CASSSKWGGRARGTDTQYF. The chain combines TRBV21-1 with TRBJ2-3; the table's D gene call, TRBD2, was not cross checked with the DNA. TRBV21-1 is marked as a pseudogene. The CDR3 loop spans 19 amino acids.

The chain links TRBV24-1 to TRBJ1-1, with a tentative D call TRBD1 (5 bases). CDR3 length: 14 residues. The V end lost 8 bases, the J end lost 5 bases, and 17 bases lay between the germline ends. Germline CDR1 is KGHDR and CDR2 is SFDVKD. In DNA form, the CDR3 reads TGTGCCACCACGAATGGCGGGGGAGGTACTGAAGCTTTCTTT. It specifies CATTNGGGGTEAFF.

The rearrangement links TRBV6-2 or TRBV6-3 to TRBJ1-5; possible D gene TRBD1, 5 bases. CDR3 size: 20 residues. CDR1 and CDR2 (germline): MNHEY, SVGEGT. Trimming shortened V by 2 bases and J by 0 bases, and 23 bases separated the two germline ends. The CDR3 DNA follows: TGTGCCAGCAGTTACAGGACCACAGGAAGTAGCCTTTATAGCAATCAGCCCCAGCATTTT. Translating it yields CASSYRTTGSSLYSNQPQHF.

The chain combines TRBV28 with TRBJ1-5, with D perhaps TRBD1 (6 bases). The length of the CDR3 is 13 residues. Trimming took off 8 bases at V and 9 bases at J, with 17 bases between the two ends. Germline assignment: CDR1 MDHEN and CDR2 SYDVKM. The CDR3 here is CASPTRGTRPQHF. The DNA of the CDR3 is TGTGCCAGCCCGACCAGGGGTACGAGGCCCCAGCATTTT.

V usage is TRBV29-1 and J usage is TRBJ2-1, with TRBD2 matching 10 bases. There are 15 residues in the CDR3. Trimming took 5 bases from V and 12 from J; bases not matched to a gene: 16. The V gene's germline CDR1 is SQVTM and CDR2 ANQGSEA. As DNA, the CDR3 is TGCAGCGTTAAAGTAGCGGGAGGATTAGCATTCGGGCAGTTCTTC. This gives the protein CSVKVAGGLAFGQFF.

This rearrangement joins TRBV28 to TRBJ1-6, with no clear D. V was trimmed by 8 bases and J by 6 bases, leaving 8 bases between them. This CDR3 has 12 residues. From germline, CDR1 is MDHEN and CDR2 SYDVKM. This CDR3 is CASGQSNSPLHF. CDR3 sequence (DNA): TGTGCCAGCGGGCAGAGTAATTCACCCCTCCACTTT.

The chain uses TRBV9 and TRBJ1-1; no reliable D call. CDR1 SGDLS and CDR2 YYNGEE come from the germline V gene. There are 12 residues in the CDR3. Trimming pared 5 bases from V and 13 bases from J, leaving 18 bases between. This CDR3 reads CASSDPAGKGFF. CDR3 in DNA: TGTGCCAGCAGTGACCCGGCGGGTAAAGGTTTCTTT.

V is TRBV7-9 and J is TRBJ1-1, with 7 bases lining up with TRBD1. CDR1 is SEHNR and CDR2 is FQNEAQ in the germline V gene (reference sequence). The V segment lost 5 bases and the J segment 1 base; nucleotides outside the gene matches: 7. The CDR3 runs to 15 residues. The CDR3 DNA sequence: TGTGCCAGCAGCCCAACACAGGGGAAGAACACTGAAGCTTTCTTT. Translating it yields CASSPTQGKNTEAFF.

The CDR3 DNA sequence: TGTGCCAGCAGCGCGACCGGACACCGGATGTCAGGAAACACCATATATTTT. Protein product: CASSATGHRMSGNTIYF. V usage is TRBV7-9 and J usage is TRBJ1-3; D might be TRBD1 (5 bases). The V end was cut by 5 bases, the J end by 4 bases, with 21 bases between. Germline V gene lookup returns CDR1 SEHNR and CDR2 FQNEAQ (reference sequence). The CDR3 contains 17 residues.

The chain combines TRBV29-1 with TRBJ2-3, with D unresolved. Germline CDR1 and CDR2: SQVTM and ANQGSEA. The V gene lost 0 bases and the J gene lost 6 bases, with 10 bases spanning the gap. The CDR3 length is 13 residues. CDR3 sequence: CSVEDPEMDTQYF. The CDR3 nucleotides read TGCAGCGTTGAAGATCCGGAGATGGATACGCAGTATTTT.

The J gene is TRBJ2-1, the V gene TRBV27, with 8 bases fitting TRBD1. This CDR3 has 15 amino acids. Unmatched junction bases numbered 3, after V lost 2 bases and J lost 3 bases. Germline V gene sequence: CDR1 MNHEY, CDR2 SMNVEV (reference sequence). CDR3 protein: CASSLTGGYYNEQFF. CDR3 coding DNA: TGTGCCAGCAGTTTAACAGGGGGATACTACAATGAGCAGTTCTTC.

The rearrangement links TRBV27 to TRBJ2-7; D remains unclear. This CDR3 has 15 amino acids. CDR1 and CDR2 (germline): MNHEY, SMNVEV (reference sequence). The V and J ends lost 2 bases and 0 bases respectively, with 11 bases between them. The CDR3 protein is CASSLSPGSSYEQYF. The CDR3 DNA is TGTGCCAGCAGTTTAAGCCCAGGCAGCTCCTACGAGCAGTACTTC.

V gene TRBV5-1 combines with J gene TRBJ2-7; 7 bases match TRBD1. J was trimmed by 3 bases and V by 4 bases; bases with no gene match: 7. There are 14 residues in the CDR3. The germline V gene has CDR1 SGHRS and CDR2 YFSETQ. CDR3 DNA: TGCGCCAGCAGCGATCCGGGACAGCGCTACGAGCAGTACTTC. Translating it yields CASSDPGQRYEQYF.

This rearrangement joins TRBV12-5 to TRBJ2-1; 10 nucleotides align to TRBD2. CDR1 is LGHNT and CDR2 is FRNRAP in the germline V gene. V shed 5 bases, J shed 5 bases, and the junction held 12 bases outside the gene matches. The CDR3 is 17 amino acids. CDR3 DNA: TGTGCTAGTGGTCCTTATACGGGAACTAGCGGGAACAATGAGCAGTTCTTC. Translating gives CASGPYTGTSGNNEQFF. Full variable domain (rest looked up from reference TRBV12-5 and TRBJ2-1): DARVTQTPRHKVTEMGQEVTMRCQPILGHNTVFWYRQTMMQGLELLAYFRNRAPLDDSGMPKDRFSAEMPDATLATLKIQPSEPRDSAVYFCASGPYTGTSGNNEQFFGPGTRLTVL.

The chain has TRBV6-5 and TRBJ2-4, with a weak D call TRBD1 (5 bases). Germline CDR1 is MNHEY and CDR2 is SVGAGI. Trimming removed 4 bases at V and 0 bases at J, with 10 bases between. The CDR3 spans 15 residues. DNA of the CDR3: TGTGCCAGCAGTTCCCTGGGGCTAGCCAAAAACATTCAGTACTTC. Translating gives CASSSLGLAKNIQYF.

CDR3 amino acids: CASSEAFGGQGRVFF. The DNA of the CDR3 is TGTGCCAGCAGTGAAGCGTTCGGAGGACAGGGAAGGGTGTTCTTC. The rearrangement joins TRBV2 to TRBJ2-1, with 8 bases that match TRBD1. With V trimmed by 0 bases and J by 15 bases, 13 bases remained unmatched. Germline lookup yields CDR1 SNHLY and CDR2 FYNNEI. This CDR3 is built from 15 residues.

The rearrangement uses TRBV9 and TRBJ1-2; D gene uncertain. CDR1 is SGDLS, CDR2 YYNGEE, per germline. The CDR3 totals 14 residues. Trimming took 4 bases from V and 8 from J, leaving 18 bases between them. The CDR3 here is CASSPLDSPGGYTF. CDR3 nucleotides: TGTGCCAGCAGCCCACTGGACTCTCCTGGCGGCTACACCTTC.

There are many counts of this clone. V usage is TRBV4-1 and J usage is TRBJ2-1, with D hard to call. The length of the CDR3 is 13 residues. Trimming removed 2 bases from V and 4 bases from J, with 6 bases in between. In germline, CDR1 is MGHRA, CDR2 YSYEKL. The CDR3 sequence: CASSQREYNEQFF. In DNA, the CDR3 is TGCGCCAGCAGCCAACGAGAGTACAATGAGCAGTTCTTC.

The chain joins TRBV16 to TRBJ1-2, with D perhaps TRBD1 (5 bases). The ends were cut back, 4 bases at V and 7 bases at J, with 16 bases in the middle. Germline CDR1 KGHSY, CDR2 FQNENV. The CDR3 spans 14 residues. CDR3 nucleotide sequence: TGTGCCAGCAGCCCTACGCTAGGGGAAATTGGCTACACCTTC. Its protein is CASSPTLGEIGYTF.

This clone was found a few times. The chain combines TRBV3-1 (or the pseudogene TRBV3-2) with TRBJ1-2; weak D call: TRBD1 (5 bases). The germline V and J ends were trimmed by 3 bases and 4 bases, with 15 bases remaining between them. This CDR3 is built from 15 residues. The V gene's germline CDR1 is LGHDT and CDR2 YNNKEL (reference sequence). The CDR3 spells CASSQGSAGLYGYTF. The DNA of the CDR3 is TGTGCCAGCAGCCAGGGCTCGGCAGGGCTCTATGGCTACACCTTC.

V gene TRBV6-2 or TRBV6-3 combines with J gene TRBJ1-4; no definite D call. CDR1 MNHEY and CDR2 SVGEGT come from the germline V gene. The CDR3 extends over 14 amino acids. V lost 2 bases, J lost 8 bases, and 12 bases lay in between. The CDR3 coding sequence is TGTGCCAGCAGTTACGGCGAGGAATGGGAAAAACTGTTTTTT. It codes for CASSYGEEWEKLFF.